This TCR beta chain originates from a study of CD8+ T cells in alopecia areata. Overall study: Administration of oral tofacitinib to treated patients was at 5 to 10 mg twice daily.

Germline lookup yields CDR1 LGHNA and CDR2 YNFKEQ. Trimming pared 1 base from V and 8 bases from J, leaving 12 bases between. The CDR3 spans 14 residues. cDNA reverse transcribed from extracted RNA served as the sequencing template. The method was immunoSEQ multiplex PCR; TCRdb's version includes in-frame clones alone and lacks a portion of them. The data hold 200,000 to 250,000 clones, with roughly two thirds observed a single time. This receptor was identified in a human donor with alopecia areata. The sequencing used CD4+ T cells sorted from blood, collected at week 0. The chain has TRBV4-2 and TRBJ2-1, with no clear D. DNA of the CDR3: TGTGCCAGCAGCCAAGGAGATAGATCGGATGAGCAGTTCTTC. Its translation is CASSQGDRSDEQFF.